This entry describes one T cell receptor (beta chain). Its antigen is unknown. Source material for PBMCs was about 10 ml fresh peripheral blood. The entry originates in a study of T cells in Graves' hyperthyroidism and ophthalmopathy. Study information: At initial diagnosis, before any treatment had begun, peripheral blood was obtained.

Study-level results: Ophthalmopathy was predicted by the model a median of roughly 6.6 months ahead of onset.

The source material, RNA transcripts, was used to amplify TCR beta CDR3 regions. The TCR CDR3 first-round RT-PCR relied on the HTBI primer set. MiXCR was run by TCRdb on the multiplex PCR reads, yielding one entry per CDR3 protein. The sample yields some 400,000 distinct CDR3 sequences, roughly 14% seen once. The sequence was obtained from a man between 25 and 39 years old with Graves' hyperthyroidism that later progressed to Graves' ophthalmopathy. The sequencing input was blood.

The CDR3 bases are TGCGCCAGCAGCCACCCGACCAGGAGGTCCCGTCTTTTTTACAATGAGCAGTTCTTC. Amino acid sequence: CASSHPTRRSRLFYNEQFF. This chain joins TRBV4-1 and TRBJ2-1; TRBD2 might be the D (5 bases). Trimming took 3 bases from V and 4 from J, leaving 25 bases between them. The germline CDR1 and CDR2 sequences are MGHRA and YSYEKL. This CDR3 region has 19 residues.